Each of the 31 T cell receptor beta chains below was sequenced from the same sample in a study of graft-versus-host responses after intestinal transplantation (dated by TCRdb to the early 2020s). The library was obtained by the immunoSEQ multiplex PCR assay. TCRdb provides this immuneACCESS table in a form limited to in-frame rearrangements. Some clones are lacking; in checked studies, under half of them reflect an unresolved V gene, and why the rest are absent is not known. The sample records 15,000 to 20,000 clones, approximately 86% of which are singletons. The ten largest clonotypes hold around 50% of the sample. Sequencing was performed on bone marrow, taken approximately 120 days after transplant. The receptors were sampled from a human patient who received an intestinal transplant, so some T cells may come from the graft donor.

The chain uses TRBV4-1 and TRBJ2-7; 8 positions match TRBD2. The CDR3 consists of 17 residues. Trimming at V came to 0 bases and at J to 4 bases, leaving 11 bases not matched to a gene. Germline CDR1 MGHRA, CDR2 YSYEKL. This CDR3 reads CASSQDGRAGGFYEQYF. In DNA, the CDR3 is TGCGCCAGCAGCCAAGATGGACGGGCGGGAGGTTTTTACGAGCAGTACTTC.

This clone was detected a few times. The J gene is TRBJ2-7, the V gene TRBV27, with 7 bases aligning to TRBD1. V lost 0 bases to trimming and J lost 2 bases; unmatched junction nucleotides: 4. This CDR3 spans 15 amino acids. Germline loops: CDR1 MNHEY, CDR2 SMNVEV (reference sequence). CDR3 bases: TGTGCCAGCAGTTTATCCGGGACAGCCGCCTACGAGCAGTACTTC. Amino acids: CASSLSGTAAYEQYF.

The DNA for the CDR3 is TGTGCCAGCAGTTACACCCGGTTTGGGGCCAACGTCCTGACTTTC. Amino acids: CASSYTRFGANVLTF. The chain carries TRBV6-5 and TRBJ2-6; D is unclear. Per germline, CDR1 MNHEY and CDR2 SVGAGI. The length of the CDR3 is 15 residues. V was cut by 2 bases and J by 3 bases, with 8 bases left in between.

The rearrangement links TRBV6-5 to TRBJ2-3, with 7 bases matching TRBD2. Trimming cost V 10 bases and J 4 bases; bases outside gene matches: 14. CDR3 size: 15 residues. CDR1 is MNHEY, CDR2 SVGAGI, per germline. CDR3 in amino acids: CATTAAGDGADTQYF. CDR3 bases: TGTGCCACCACTGCGGCGGGAGATGGGGCAGATACGCAGTATTTT.

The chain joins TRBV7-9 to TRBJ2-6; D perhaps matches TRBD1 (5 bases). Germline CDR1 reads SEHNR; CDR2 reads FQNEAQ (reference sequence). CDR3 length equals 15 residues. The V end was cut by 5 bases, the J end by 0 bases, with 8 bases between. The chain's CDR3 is CASSVGPSGANVLTF. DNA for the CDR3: TGTGCCAGCAGCGTGGGGCCCTCTGGGGCCAACGTCCTGACTTTC.

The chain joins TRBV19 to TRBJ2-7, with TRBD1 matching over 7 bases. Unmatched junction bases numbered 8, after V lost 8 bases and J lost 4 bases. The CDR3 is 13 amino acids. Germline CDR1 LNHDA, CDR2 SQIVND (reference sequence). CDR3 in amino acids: CASQGTDSYEQYF. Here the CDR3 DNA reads TGTGCCAGTCAGGGGACAGATTCATACGAGCAGTACTTC.

The CDR3 DNA reads as TGCAGCGTTGAAGACGGGATGAGGCTCTTCCAGTACTTC. Translated: CSVEDGMRLFQYF. The chain recombines TRBV29-1 with TRBJ2-5, with D possibly being TRBD2 (5 bases). Germline V CDR1 and CDR2: SQVTM, ANQGSEA. The CDR3 runs to 13 residues. Trimming took off 0 bases at V and 10 bases at J, with 15 bases between the two ends.

Here the CDR3 reads CASRGEGRETQYF. CDR3 nucleotide sequence: TGTGCCTCAAGGGGGGAGGGCCGGGAGACCCAGTACTTC. This chain links TRBV30 with TRBJ2-5; perhaps TRBD2 as D (7 bases). The CDR3 loop spans 13 amino acids. V was shortened by 7 bases and J by 5 bases, with 17 bases between the two germline ends. Germline values: CDR1 GTSNPN, CDR2 SVGIG (reference sequence). The full variable domain, rest sourced from reference TRBV30 and TRBJ2-5, is SQTIHQWPATLVQPVGSPLSLECTVEGTSNPNLYWYRQAAGRGLQLLFYSVGIGQISSEVPQNLSASRPQDRQFILSSKKLLLSDSGFYLCASRGEGRETQYFGPGTRLLVL.

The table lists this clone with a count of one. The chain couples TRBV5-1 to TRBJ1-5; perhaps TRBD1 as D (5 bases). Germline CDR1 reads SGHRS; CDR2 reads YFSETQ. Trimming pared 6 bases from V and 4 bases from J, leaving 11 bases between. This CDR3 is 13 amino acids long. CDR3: CASMKGPNQPQHF. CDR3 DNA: TGCGCCAGCATGAAGGGGCCAAATCAGCCCCAGCATTTT.

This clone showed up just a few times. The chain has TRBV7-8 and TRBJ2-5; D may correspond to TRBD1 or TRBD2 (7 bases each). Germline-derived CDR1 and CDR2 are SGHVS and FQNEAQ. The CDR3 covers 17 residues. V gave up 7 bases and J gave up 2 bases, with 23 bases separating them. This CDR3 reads CASTPIFAGDSQETQYF. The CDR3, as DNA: TGTGCCAGCACCCCAATCTTCGCGGGGGACAGTCAAGAGACCCAGTACTTC.

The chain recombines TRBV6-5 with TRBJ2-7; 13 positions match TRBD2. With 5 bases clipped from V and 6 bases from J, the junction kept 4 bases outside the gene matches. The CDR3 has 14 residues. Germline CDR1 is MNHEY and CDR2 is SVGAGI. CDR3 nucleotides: TGTGCCAGCAGTCCCGGACTAGCGGGAGTCGAGCAGTACTTC. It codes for CASSPGLAGVEQYF.

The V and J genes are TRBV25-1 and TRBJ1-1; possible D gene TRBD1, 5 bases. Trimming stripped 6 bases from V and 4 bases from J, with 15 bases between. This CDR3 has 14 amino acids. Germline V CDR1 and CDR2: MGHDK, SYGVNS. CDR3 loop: CASSSQGSGTEAFF. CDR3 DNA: TGTGCCAGCAGCTCTCAGGGCTCCGGCACTGAAGCTTTCTTT. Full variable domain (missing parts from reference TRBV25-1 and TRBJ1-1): EADIYQTPRYLVIGTGKKITLECSQTMGHDKMYWYQQDPGMELHLIHYSYGVNSTEKGDLSSESTVSRIRTEHFPLTLESARPSHTSQYLCASSSQGSGTEAFFGQGTRLTVV.

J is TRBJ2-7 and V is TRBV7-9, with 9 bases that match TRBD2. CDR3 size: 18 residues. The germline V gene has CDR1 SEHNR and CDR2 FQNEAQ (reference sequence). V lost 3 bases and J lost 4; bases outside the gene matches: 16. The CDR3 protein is CASSLGWLAGPIPYEQYF. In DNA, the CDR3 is TGTGCCAGCAGCTTGGGATGGCTAGCGGGACCTATCCCATACGAGCAGTACTTC.

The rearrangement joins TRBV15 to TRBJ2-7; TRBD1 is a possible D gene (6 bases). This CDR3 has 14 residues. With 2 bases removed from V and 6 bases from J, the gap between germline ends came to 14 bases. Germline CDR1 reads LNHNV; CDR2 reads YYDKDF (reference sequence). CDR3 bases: TGTGCCACCAGCAGACTTACGCAGACAGGCGAGCAGTACTTC. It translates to CATSRLTQTGEQYF.

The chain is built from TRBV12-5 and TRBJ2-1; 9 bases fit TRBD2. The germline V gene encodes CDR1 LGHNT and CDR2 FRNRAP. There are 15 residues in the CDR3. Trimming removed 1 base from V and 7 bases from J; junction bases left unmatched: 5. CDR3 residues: CASGLGAGGVNEQFF. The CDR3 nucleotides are TGTGCTAGTGGTTTGGGAGCGGGAGGTGTGAATGAGCAGTTCTTC.

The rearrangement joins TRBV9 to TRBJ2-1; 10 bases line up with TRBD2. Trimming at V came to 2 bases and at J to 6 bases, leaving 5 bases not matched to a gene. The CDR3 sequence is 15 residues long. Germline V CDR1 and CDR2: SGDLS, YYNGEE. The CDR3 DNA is TGTGCCAGCAGCGTCGGGACTAGCGCCAGCAATGAGCAGTTCTTC. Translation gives CASSVGTSASNEQFF.

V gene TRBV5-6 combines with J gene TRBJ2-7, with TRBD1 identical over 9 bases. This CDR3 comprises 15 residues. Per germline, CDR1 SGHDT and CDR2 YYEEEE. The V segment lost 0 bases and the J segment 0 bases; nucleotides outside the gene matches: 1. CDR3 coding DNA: TGTGCCAGCAGCTTGGGGACAGGGGTCTCCTACGAGCAGTACTTC. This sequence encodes CASSLGTGVSYEQYF. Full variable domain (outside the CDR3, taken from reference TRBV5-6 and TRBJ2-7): DAGVTQSPTHLIKTRGQQVTLRCSPKSGHDTVSWYQQALGQGPQFIFQYYEEEERQRGNFPDRFSGHQFPNYSSELNVNALLLGDSALYLCASSLGTGVSYEQYFGPGTRLTVT.

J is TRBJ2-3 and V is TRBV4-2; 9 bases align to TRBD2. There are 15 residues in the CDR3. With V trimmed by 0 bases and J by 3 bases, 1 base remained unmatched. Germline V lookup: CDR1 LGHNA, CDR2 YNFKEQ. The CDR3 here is CASSQDSGRTDTQYF. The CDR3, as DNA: TGTGCCAGCAGCCAAGATAGCGGGAGAACAGATACGCAGTATTTT.

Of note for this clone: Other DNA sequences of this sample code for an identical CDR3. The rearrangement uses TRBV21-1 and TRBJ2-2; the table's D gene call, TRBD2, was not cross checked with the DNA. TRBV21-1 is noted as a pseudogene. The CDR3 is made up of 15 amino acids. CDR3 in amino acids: CASSKVGTTTGELFF. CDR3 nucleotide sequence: TGTGCCAGCAGCAAAGTTGGGACTACCACCGGGGAGCTGTTTTTT.

CDR3 in DNA: TGTGCCAGTAGAAAAGCGGGAGGCTTTTACAATGAGCAGTTCTTC. It specifies CASRKAGGFYNEQFF. The V and J genes are TRBV19 and TRBJ2-1, with TRBD2 identical over 9 bases. V shed 6 bases, J shed 4 bases, and the junction held 7 bases outside the gene matches. Looked up from germline, CDR1 is LNHDA and CDR2 is SQIVND (reference sequence). This CDR3 has 15 amino acids.

The CDR3: CSVERQENTEAFF. The CDR3 coding sequence is TGCAGCGTTGAAAGACAGGAGAACACTGAAGCTTTCTTT. The gene calls are TRBV29-1 and TRBJ1-1, with D perhaps matching TRBD1 (6 bases). V was cut by 2 bases and J by 1 base, with 8 bases left in between. This CDR3 is 13 amino acids long. CDR1 is SQVTM and CDR2 is ANQGSEA in the germline V gene.

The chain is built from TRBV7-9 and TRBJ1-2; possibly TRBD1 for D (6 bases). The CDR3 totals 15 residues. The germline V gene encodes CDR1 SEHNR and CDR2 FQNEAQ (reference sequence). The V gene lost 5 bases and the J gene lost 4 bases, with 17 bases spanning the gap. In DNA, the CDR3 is TGTGCCAGCAGCATCGAGGACAGCGTACCCTATGGCTACACCTTC. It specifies CASSIEDSVPYGYTF.

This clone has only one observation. CDR3: CASSNAQGRGDEQYF. DNA for the CDR3: TGTGCCAGCAGCAACGCTCAGGGGCGCGGAGACGAGCAGTACTTC. V and J are TRBV11-2 and TRBJ2-7, with D possibly TRBD1 on 6 matching bases. V was trimmed by 5 bases and J by 5 bases, leaving 19 bases between them. The CDR3 contains 15 residues. Per the germline V gene, CDR1 is SGHAT and CDR2 is FQNNGV.

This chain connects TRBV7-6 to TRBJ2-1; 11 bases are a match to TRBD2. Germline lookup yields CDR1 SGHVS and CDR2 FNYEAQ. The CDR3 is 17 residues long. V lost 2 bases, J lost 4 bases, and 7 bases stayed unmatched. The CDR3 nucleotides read TGTGCCAGCAGCTTACGAAGGCTAGCGGGGGGTTACAATGAGCAGTTCTTC. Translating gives CASSLRRLAGGYNEQFF.

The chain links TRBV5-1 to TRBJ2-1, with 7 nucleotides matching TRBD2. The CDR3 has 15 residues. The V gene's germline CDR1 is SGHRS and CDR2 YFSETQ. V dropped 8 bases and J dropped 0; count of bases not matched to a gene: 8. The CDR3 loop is CASISGPSSYNEQFF. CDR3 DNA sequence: TGCGCCAGTATTAGCGGGCCCAGCTCCTACAATGAGCAGTTCTTC.

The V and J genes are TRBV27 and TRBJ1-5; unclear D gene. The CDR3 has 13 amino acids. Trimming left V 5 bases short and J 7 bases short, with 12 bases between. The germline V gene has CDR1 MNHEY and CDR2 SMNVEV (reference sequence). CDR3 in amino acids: CASSIRAEQPQHF. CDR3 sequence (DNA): TGTGCCAGCAGTATCCGAGCAGAGCAGCCCCAGCATTTT.

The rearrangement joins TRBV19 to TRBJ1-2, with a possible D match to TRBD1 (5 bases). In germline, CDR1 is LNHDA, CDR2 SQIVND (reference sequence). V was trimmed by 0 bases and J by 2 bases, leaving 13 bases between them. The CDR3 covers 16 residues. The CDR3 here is CASSIDKEAGNYGYTF. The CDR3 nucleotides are TGTGCCAGTAGTATAGATAAGGAGGCAGGGAACTATGGCTACACCTTC.

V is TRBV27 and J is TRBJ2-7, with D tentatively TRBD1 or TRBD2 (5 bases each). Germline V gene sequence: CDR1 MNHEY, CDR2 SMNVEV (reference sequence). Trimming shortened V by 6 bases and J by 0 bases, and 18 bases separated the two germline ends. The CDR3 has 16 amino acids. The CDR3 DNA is TGTGCCAGCAGCCCAAGGGGAGACAGAGACTCCTACGAGCAGTACTTC. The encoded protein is CASSPRGDRDSYEQYF.

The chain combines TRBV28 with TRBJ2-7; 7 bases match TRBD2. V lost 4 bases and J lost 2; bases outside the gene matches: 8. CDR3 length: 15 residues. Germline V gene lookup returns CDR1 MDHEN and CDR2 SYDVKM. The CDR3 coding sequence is TGTGCCAGCAGTTCGCCCACTAGCGCGCCCTACGAGCAGTACTTC. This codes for CASSSPTSAPYEQYF.

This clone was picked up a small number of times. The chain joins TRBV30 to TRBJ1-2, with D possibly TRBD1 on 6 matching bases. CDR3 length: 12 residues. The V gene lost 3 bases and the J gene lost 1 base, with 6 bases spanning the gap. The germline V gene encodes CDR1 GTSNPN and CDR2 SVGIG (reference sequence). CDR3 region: CAWRTGNYGYTF. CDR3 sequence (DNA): TGTGCCTGGAGGACAGGTAACTATGGCTACACCTTC.

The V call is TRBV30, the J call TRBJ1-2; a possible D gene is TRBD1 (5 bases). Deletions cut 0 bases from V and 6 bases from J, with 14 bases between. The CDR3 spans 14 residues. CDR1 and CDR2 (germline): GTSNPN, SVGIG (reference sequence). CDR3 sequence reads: CAWSVWGELDGYTF. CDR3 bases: TGTGCCTGGAGTGTATGGGGGGAATTGGATGGCTACACCTTC.